A single count supports the clone carrying this TCR beta chain. The assay was immunoSEQ multiplex PCR, and TCRdb's table has in-frame clones only and misses some. The sample shows around 350,000 clones, about 88% of them seen only once. These data belong to a study of Ad26.COV2.S vaccination and SARS-CoV-2 variants. Study-level background: Donor had been placed in the Ad26.COV2.S arm of the COV1001 trial. By the intramuscular route, Ad26.COV2.S was given once, or twice 56 days apart.

As to treatment: some 20 received Ad26.COV2.S at low or high dose, single or two shots; roughly 5 received placebo; per-sample allocation not given. Material that was analyzed had been drawn on day 63 after the first vaccine or placebo injection. At a Boston site, the person donating was an adult of 18-55 years. Wuhan-strain SARS-CoV-2 spike was expressed by the Ad26 vector that made up the vaccine. Trimming took off 2 bases at V and 4 bases at J, with 8 bases between the two ends. Germline V gene data show CDR1 as MNHNS and CDR2 as SASEGT. The CDR3 has 13 residues. The chain carries TRBV6-1 and TRBJ1-2, with D tentatively TRBD1 (5 bases). Sequenced here: peripheral blood, sampled in a trial of Ad26.COV2.S vaccine versus placebo. This TCR was recovered from a person between 18 and 65 years old who received the Ad26.COV2.S COVID-19 vaccine or a placebo. The CDR3 DNA sequence: TGTGCCAGCAGTGAATCAGGGTTCTATGGCTACACCTTC. Amino acid sequence: CASSESGFYGYTF.